This TCR beta chain came from a study of Ad26.COV2.S vaccination and SARS-CoV-2 variants. This clone occurred a few times. Described treatment: roughly 18 received Ad26.COV2.S at low or high dose, single or two shots; 5 received placebo; per-sample allocation not given. Repertoires come from day 63 after the first vaccine or placebo injection. This table comes from immunoSEQ multiplex PCR, and its TCRdb copy is limited to in-frame clones, with some not included. The data hold approximately 300,000 clones, with over 80% observed a single time. The CDR3 spans 17 residues. Trimming stripped 3 bases from V and 4 bases from J, with 22 bases between. CDR1 is DFQATT, CDR2 SNEGSKA, per germline (reference sequence).

The clonotype was recovered from a person between 18 and 65 years old who received the Ad26.COV2.S COVID-19 vaccine or a placebo. The V and J genes are TRBV20-1 and TRBJ2-4, with a possible D match to TRBD2 (6 bases). The source was peripheral blood, collected in a trial of Ad26.COV2.S vaccine versus placebo. CDR3 DNA sequence: TGCAGTGCTAGTCCTCGCGGGGCCGGGCCGGCGAAAAACATTCAGTACTTC. Translating gives CSASPRGAGPAKNIQYF.